The rows below give T cell receptor beta chains drawn from one sample of a study of blood T cell repertoires in COVID-19. The method was immunoSEQ multiplex PCR; TCRdb's version includes in-frame clones alone and lacks a portion of them. The repertoire includes about 310,000 clones, around 87% of them detected once, and 1% sits in the top ten. Sequenced sample: peripheral blood. These receptors all come from a man aged 45-65 years with active or convalescent COVID-19. The CDR3 runs from the conserved cysteine through the conserved F or W. A D gene is named only where the DNA matches it firmly. Only some rows state a clone size, as once, few, many or a class for expanded clones.

CDR3 protein: CASSSRTGWDITF
CDR3 DNA: TGTGCCAGCAGCTCCCGGACAGGTTGGGACATCACCTTC
clone size: .
D gene: TRBD1
J gene: TRBJ1-2
CDR3 length: 13
V gene: TRBV7-9

CDR3 protein: CASSPGYQPQHF
CDR3 DNA: TGTGCCAGCAGCCCAGGTTATCAGCCCCAGCATTTT
clone size: .
D gene: .
J gene: TRBJ1-5
CDR3 length: 12
V gene: TRBV7-9

CDR3 protein: CASSPVGGNYGYTF
CDR3 DNA: TGTGCCAGCAGCCCCGTCGGGGGGAACTATGGCTACACCTTC
clone size: .
D gene: .
J gene: TRBJ1-2
CDR3 length: 14
V gene: TRBV27

CDR3 protein: CASSFWGGAVQPQHF
CDR3 DNA: TGTGCCAGCAGTTTCTGGGGGGGGGCAGTTCAGCCCCAGCATTTT
clone size: once
D gene: .
J gene: TRBJ1-5
CDR3 length: 15
V gene: TRBV28

CDR3 protein: CASSLTPTGLNTEAFF
CDR3 DNA: TGCGCCAGCAGCCTAACTCCGACAGGCTTAAACACTGAAGCTTTCTTT
clone size: .
D gene: .
J gene: TRBJ1-1
CDR3 length: 16
V gene: TRBV5-1

CDR3 protein: CATSDPTGANEKLFF
CDR3 DNA: TGTGCCACCAGTGACCCGACAGGGGCTAATGAAAAACTGTTTTTT
clone size: .
D gene: TRBD1
J gene: TRBJ1-4
CDR3 length: 15
V gene: TRBV24-1

CDR3 protein: CASSPHTTNEKLFF
CDR3 DNA: TGTGCCAGCAGTCCTCACACAACTAATGAAAAACTGTTTTTT
clone size: .
D gene: .
J gene: TRBJ1-4
CDR3 length: 14
V gene: TRBV28

CDR3 protein: CASSYDRSNTEAFF
CDR3 DNA: TGTGCCAGCAGTTACGACAGGTCGAACACTGAAGCTTTCTTT
clone size: .
D gene: .
J gene: TRBJ1-1
CDR3 length: 14
V gene: TRBV6-5

CDR3 protein: CASSARDSSPVGYTF
CDR3 DNA: TGTGCCAGCAGCGCCCGGGACAGCAGCCCGGTTGGCTACACCTTC
clone size: .
D gene: TRBD1
J gene: TRBJ1-2
CDR3 length: 15
V gene: TRBV9

CDR3 protein: CASSLIRTSRGYEQYF
CDR3 DNA: TGTGCCAGCAGCTTAATTAGGACTAGCCGGGGGTACGAGCAGTACTTC
clone size: few
D gene: TRBD2
J gene: TRBJ2-7
CDR3 length: 16
V gene: TRBV11-2

CDR3 protein: CASSLASSSYEQYF
CDR3 DNA: TGCGCCAGCAGCTTGGCCTCGAGCTCCTACGAGCAGTACTTC
clone size: .
D gene: .
J gene: TRBJ2-7
CDR3 length: 14
V gene: TRBV5-1

CDR3 protein: CASSTGSREKLFF
CDR3 DNA: TGTGCCAGCAGTACAGGGTCACGGGAAAAACTGTTTTTT
clone size: .
D gene: .
J gene: TRBJ1-4
CDR3 length: 13
V gene: TRBV12-3/TRBV12-4

CDR3 protein: CASSEARLALGTDTQYF
CDR3 DNA: TGTGCCAGCAGTGAAGCAAGATTAGCCCTAGGCACAGATACGCAGTATTTT
clone size: .
D gene: .
J gene: TRBJ2-3
CDR3 length: 17
V gene: TRBV2

CDR3 protein: CATSDSGGAPLAGANVLTF
CDR3 DNA: TGTGCCACCAGTGATTCAGGGGGCGCCCCCCTTGCGGGGGCCAACGTCCTGACTTTC
clone size: .
D gene: TRBD1
J gene: TRBJ2-6
CDR3 length: 19
V gene: TRBV24-1

CDR3 protein: CASSYTGLGPGNTIYF
CDR3 DNA: TGTGCCAGCAGTTACACAGGGTTGGGCCCTGGAAACACCATATATTTT
clone size: .
D gene: .
J gene: TRBJ1-3
CDR3 length: 16
V gene: TRBV6-5

CDR3 protein: CASSLEIMGTGNEQFF
CDR3 DNA: TGTGCCAGCAGCTTGGAAATTATGGGGACTGGCAATGAGCAGTTCTTC
clone size: .
D gene: .
J gene: TRBJ2-1
CDR3 length: 16
V gene: TRBV5-8

CDR3 protein: CASSELGVGTGELFF
CDR3 DNA: TGTGCCAGCAGTGAATTAGGGGTCGGCACCGGGGAGCTGTTTTTT
clone size: .
D gene: .
J gene: TRBJ2-2
CDR3 length: 15
V gene: TRBV6-1

CDR3 protein: CASAPGTGKGSTDTQYF
CDR3 DNA: TGTGCCTCAGCCCCCGGGACAGGGAAGGGGTCCACAGATACGCAGTATTTT
clone size: once
D gene: TRBD1
J gene: TRBJ2-3
CDR3 length: 17
V gene: TRBV30

CDR3 protein: CASSKGQTLYGYTF
CDR3 DNA: TGTGCCAGCAGTAAAGGACAGACCCTCTATGGCTACACCTTC
clone size: .
D gene: .
J gene: TRBJ1-2
CDR3 length: 14
V gene: TRBV2

CDR3 protein: CAWSVLPDRDTEAFF
CDR3 DNA: TGTGCCTGGAGTGTACTACCGGACAGGGACACTGAAGCTTTCTTT
clone size: .
D gene: TRBD1
J gene: TRBJ1-1
CDR3 length: 15
V gene: TRBV30

CDR3 protein: CASSPDRDRGGETQYF
CDR3 DNA: TGTGCCAGCAGCCCTGACCGGGACAGGGGAGGAGAGACCCAGTACTTC
clone size: .
D gene: TRBD1
J gene: TRBJ2-5
CDR3 length: 16
V gene: TRBV11-2

CDR3 protein: CASSYAKDSQREEGGADTQYF
CDR3 DNA: TGTGCCAGCAGTTACGCTAAGGACAGTCAGCGGGAGGAAGGGGGCGCAGATACGCAGTATTTT
clone size: .
D gene: TRBD2
J gene: TRBJ2-3
CDR3 length: 21
V gene: TRBV6-2/TRBV6-3

CDR3 protein: CASSPFSGQVDSPLHF
CDR3 DNA: TGTGCCAGCTCACCTTTCTCGGGACAGGTAGATTCACCCCTCCACTTT
clone size: few
D gene: TRBD1
J gene: TRBJ1-6
CDR3 length: 16
V gene: TRBV18

CDR3 protein: CASRPTGEVRDSPLHF
CDR3 DNA: TGTGCCAGCAGGCCTACGGGGGAAGTGAGGGATTCACCCCTCCACTTT
clone size: .
D gene: .
J gene: TRBJ1-6
CDR3 length: 16
V gene: TRBV5-5

CDR3 protein: CASSQSGTSRDYEQYF
CDR3 DNA: TGCGCCAGCAGCCAAAGCGGGACTAGCCGCGACTACGAGCAGTACTTC
clone size: few
D gene: TRBD2
J gene: TRBJ2-7
CDR3 length: 16
V gene: TRBV4-1

CDR3 protein: CASSMGTGDFNEQFF
CDR3 DNA: TGTGCCAGTAGTATGGGGACAGGGGATTTCAATGAGCAGTTCTTC
clone size: .
D gene: TRBD1
J gene: TRBJ2-1
CDR3 length: 15
V gene: TRBV19

CDR3 protein: CASTNREVGDSNQPQHF
CDR3 DNA: TGTGCCAGCACCAATAGGGAAGTGGGAGATAGCAATCAGCCCCAGCATTTT
clone size: .
D gene: .
J gene: TRBJ1-5
CDR3 length: 17
V gene: TRBV7-8

CDR3 protein: CASSPLSGFNNQPQHF
CDR3 DNA: TGTGCCAGCAGTCCCCTATCCGGGTTTAATAATCAGCCCCAGCATTTT
clone size: .
D gene: .
J gene: TRBJ1-5
CDR3 length: 16
V gene: TRBV27